This T cell receptor beta chain was captured by sequencing in a study of CD8 T cells in Susac syndrome. General study results and limits: The study conceded that its TCR sequencing and HLA analysis involved relatively few individuals.

Random hexamers were used to reverse transcribe the RNA input (about 0.5 to 1 ug). Each CDR3 protein gets one entry after TCRdb re-called the immunoSEQ multiplex PCR reads with MiXCR. The repertoire includes about 100,000 distinct CDR3 sequences, 95% of them detected once, and 0.3% sits in the top ten. Patients with Susac syndrome met diagnostic criteria defined recently for definite or probable disease. Negative isolation yielded CD4+ and CD8+ T cells, and FACS enriched TEMRA cells. CDR1 is SGDLS, CDR2 YYNGEE, per germline. V lost 2 bases and J lost 14, with 14 bases in between. There are 12 residues in the CDR3. A word on this clonotype: Its antigen is unidentified.

The rearrangement links TRBV9 to TRBJ2-4; D unclear. The clonotype comes from a human donor with Susac syndrome. The specimen sequenced was CD8+ T cells from PBMCs. The CDR3 reads CASSVMRSPEYF. In DNA form, the CDR3 reads TGTGCCAGCAGCGTCATGAGGTCCCCCGAGTACTTC. The whole variable domain, filled in from reference TRBV9 and TRBJ2-4, reads DSGVTQTPKHLITATGQRVTLRCSPRSGDLSVYWYQQSLDQGLQFLIQYYNGEERAKGNILERFSAQQFPDLHSELNLSSLELGDSALYFCASSVMRSPEYFGAGTRLSVL.